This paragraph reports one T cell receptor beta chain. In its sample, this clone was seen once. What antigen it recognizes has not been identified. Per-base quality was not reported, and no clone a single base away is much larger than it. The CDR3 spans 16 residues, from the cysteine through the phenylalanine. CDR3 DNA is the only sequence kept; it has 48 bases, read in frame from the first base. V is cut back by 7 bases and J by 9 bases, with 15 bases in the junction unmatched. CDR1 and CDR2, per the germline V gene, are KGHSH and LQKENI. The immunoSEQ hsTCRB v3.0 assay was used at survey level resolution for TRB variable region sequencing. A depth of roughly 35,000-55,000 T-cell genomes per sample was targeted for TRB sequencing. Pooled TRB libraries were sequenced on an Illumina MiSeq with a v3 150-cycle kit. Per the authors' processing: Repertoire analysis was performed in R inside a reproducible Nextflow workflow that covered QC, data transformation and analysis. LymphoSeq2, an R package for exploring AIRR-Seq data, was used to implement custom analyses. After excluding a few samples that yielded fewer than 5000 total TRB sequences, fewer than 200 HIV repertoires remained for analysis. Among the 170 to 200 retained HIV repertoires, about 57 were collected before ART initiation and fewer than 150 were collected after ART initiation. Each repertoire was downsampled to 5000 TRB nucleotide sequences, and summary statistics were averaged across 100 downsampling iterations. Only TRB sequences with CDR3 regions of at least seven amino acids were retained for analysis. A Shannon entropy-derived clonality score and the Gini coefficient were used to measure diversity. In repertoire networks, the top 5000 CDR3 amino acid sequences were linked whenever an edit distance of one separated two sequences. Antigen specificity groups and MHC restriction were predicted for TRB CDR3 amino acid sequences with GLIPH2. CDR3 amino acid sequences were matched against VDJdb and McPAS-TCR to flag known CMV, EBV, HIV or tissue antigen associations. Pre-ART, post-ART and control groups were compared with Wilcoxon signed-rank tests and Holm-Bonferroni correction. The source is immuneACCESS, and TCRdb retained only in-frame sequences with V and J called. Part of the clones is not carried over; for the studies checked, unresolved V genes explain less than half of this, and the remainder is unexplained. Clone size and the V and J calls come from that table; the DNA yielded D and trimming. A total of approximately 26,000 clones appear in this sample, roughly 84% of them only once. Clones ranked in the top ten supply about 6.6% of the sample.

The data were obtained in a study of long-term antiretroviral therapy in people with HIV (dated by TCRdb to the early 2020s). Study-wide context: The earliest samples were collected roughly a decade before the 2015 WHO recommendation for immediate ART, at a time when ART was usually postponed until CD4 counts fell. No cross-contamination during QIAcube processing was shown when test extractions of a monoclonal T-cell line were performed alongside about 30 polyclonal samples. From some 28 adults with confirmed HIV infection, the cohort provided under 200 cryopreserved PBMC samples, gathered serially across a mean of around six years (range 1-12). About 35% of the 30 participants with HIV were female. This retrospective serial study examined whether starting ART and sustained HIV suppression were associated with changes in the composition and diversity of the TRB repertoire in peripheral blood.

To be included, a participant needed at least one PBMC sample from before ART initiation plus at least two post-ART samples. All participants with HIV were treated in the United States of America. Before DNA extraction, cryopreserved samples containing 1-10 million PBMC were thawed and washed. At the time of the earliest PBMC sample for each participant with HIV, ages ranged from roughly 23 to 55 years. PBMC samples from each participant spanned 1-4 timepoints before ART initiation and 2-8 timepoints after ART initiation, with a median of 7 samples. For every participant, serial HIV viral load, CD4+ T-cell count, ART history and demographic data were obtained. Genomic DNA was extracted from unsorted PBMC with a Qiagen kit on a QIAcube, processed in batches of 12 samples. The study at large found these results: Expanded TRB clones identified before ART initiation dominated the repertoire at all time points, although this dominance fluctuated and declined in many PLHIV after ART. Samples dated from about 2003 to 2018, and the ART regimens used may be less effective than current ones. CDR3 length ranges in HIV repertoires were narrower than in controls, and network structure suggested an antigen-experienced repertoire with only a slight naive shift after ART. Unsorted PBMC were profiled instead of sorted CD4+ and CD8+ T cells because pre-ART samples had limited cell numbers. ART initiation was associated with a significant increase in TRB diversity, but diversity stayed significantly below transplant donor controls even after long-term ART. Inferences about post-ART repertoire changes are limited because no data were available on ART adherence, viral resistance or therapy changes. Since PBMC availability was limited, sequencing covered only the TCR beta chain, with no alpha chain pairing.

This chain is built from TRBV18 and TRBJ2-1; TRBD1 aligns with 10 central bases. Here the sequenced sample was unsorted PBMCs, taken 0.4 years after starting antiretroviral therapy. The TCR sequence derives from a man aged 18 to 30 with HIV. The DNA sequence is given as TGTGCCAGCTTTGACCGGGACAGGGGATCCTTCAGTGAGCAGTTCTTC. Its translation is CASFDRDRGSFSEQFF.